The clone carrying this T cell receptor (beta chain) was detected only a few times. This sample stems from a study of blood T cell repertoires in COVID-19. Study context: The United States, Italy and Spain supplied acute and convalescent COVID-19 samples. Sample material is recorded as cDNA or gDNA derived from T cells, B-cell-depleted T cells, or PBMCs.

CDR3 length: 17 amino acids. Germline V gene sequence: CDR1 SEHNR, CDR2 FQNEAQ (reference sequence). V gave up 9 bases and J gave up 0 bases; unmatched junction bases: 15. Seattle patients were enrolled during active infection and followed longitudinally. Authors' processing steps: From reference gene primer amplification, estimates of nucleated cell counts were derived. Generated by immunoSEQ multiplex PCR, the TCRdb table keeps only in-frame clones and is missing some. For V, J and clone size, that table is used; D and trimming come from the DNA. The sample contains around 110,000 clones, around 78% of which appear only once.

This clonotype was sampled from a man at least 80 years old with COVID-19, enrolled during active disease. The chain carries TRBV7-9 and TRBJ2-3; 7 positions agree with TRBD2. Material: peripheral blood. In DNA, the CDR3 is TGTGCCAGTGAGCCGCCTCTAGCGGCCCCTAGCACAGATACGCAGTATTTT. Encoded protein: CASEPPLAAPSTDTQYF.